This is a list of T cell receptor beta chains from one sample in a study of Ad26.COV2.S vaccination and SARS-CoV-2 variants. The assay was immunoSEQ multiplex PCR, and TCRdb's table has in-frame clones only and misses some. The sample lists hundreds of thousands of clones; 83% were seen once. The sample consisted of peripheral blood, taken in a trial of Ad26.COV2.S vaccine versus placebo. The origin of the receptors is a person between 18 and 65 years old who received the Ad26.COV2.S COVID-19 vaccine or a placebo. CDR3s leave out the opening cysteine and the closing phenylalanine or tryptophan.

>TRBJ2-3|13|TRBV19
ASSPGPGRADTQY
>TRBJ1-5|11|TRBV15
ATSRDLQEPQH
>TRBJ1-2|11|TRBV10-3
AISEGGNYGYT
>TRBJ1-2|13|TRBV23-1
ASSQFGQASYGYT
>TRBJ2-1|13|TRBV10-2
ASTPSGMAYNEQF
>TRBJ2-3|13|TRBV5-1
ASSLGDSEGDTQY
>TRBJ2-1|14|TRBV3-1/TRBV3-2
ASSQGRAGDYNEQF
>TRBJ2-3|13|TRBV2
ASRPSGSGSDTQY
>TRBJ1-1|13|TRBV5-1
ASSPRGGLGTEAF
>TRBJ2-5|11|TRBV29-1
SVLVQQGETQY
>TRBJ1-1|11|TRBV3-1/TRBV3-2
ASSQPEGRVAF
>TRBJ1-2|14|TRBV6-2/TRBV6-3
ASSYYPGQGATGYT
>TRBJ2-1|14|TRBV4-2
ASSQLAGRSYNEQF
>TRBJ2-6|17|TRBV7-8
ASSLVGRGLRSGANVLT
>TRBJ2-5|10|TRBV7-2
ASSPYAETQY
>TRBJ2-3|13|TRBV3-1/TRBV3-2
ASSQEGRVTDTQY
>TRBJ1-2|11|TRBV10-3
AISGTVDYGYT
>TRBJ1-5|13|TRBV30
AWSDGGYSNQPQH
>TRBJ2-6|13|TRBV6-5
ASRVGGSGANVLT
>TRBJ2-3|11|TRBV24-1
ATSDFLSRMQY
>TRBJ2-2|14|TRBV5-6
ASSPGGLGDTGELF
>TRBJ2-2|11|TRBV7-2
ASSLGRGGELF
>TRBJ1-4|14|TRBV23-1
ASSQPGRAGNEKLF
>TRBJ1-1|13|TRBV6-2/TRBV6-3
ASSYRGRGDTEAF
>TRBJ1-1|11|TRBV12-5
ASELTGGTEAF
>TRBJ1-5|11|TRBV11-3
ASSLDPEQPQH
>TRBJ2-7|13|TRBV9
ASSSGGGSDYEQY
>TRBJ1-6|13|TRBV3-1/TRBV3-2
ASSDRDPFNSPLH
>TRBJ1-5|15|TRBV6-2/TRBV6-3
ASSPPQTGISNQPQH
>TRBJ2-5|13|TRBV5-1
ASSFTTGIVETQY
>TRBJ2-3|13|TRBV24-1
ATSDLRGTTDTQY
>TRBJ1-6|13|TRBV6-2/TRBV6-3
ASSLRRAGASPLH
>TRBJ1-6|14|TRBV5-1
ASSLVVTSYNSPLH
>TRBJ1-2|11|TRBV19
ASSIGGIHGYT
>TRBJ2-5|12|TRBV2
ASRATSGQETQY
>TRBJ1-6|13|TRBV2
ASSVRIRGASPLH
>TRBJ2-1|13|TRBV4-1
ASSQSVVAYNEQF
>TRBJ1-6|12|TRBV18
ASSPSGGDSPLH
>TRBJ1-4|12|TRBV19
ASSWGRSNEKLF
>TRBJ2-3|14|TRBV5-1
ASSFDPGQGSDTQY
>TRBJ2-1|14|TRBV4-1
ASSWAGTTPYNEQF
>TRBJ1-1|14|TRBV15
ATSRGTGQGRAEAF
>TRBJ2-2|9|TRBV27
ASSLDGELF
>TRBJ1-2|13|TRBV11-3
ASSPAPGQGYGYT
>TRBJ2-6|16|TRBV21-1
ASTPCGGASSGANVLT
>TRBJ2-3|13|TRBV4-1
ASSQLAGTTDTQY
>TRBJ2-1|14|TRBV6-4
ASSSGGRTSYNEQF
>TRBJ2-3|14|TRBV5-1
ASSLMLAASTDTQY
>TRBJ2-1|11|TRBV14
ASRTQGEVEQF
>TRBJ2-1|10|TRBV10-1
ASSEPSGRPF
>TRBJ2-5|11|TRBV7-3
ASNHGIGETQY
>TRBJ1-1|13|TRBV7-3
ASSWTGQMNTEAF
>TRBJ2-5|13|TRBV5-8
ASSLATAGAVTQY